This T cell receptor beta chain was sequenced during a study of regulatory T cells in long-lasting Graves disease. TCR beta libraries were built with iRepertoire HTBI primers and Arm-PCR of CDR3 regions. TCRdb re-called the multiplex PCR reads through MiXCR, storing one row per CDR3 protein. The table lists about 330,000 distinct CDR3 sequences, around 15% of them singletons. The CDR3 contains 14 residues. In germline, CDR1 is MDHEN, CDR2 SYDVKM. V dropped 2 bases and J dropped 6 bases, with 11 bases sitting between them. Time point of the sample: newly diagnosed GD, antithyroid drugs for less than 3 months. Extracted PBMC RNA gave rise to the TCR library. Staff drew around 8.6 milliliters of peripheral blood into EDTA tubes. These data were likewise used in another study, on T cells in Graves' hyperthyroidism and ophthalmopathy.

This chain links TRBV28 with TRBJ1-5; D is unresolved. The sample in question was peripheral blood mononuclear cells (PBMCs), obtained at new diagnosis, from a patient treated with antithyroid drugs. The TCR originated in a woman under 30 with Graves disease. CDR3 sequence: CASSLGQWVQPQHF. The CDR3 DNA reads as TGTGCCAGCAGTTTAGGGCAGTGGGTTCAGCCCCAGCATTTT.